A selection of T cell receptor beta chains follows, all from one sample in a study of blood T cell repertoires in COVID-19. TCRdb keeps only in-frame clones here, not all; method: immunoSEQ multiplex PCR. The top ten hold roughly 6.4% of the sample, which has about 150,000 clones, about 85% seen once. Material for sequencing was PBMCs or T cells enriched from blood (not recorded which). These receptors came from a woman aged 40-49 years who had recovered from COVID-19. CDR3s include the opening cysteine and the closing phenylalanine or tryptophan. D genes are given only for firm matches. Clone size is given for some rows only: seen once, a few or many times, or a class if the clone is expanded.

abundance: .; v_gene: TRBV4-1; d_gene: .; len: 16; j_gene: TRBJ1-5; CDR3nt: TGCGCCAGCAGCCAACAGATGTCCCGCAGCAATCAGCCCCAGCATTTT; CDR3aa: CASSQQMSRSNQPQHF
abundance: .; v_gene: TRBV6-1; d_gene: .; len: 16; j_gene: TRBJ2-7; CDR3nt: TGTGCCAGCAGTGAACAGTGGGGCGGGGAGGCCTACGAGCAGTACTTC; CDR3aa: CASSEQWGGEAYEQYF
abundance: .; v_gene: TRBV18; d_gene: .; len: 12; j_gene: TRBJ2-1; CDR3nt: TGTGCCAGCTCACCAGGGGCGGATGAGCAGTTCTTC; CDR3aa: CASSPGADEQFF
abundance: .; v_gene: TRBV30; d_gene: TRBD1; len: 18; j_gene: TRBJ2-6; CDR3nt: TGTGCCTGGAGTCCTGGGGACAGAGAATACTCTGGGGCCAACGTCCTGACTTTC; CDR3aa: CAWSPGDREYSGANVLTF
abundance: .; v_gene: TRBV9; d_gene: TRBD2; len: 16; j_gene: TRBJ2-3; CDR3nt: TGTGCCAGCAGCGTAGCGAACGGGGGGGGCACAGATACGCAGTATTTT; CDR3aa: CASSVANGGGTDTQYF
abundance: .; v_gene: TRBV30; d_gene: .; len: 11; j_gene: TRBJ2-7; CDR3nt: TGTGCCTGGAACAGGGCTTACGAGCAGTACTTC; CDR3aa: CAWNRAYEQYF
abundance: .; v_gene: TRBV10-1; d_gene: TRBD2; len: 17; j_gene: TRBJ2-1; CDR3nt: TGCGCCAGCAGTGAGTCCCAACGGGGGGGGCTCTGGAATGAGCAGTTCTTC; CDR3aa: CASSESQRGGLWNEQFF
abundance: .; v_gene: TRBV15; d_gene: .; len: 14; j_gene: TRBJ2-7; CDR3nt: TGTGCCACCAGCAGAGAGAGGCCGCCCTACGAGCAGTACTTC; CDR3aa: CATSRERPPYEQYF
abundance: .; v_gene: TRBV7-9; d_gene: .; len: 15; j_gene: TRBJ2-3; CDR3nt: TGTGCCAGCAGCCGGACCACCGGGGGCACAGATACGCAGTATTTT; CDR3aa: CASSRTTGGTDTQYF
abundance: .; v_gene: TRBV14; d_gene: .; len: 15; j_gene: TRBJ2-1; CDR3nt: TGTGCCAGCAGCCCCCGGGGTAGCTCCTACAATGAGCAGTTCTTC; CDR3aa: CASSPRGSSYNEQFF
abundance: few; v_gene: TRBV6-6; d_gene: TRBD1; len: 14; j_gene: TRBJ1-1; CDR3nt: TGTGCCAGCAAGTACAGGGGAGGGAACACTGAAGCTTTCTTT; CDR3aa: CASKYRGGNTEAFF
abundance: .; v_gene: TRBV18; d_gene: TRBD2; len: 17; j_gene: TRBJ2-2; CDR3nt: TGTGCCAGCTCACCAGCGGAGCGGGGCGCGAACACCGGGGAGCTGTTTTTT; CDR3aa: CASSPAERGANTGELFF